The clone carrying this T cell receptor (beta chain) showed up many times. The target antigen is unknown. The source material, RNA transcripts, was used to amplify TCR beta CDR3 regions. The HTBI set primed first-round TCR CDR3 RT-PCR. TCRdb reprocessed the multiplex PCR reads via MiXCR and lists one record per CDR3 protein. There are about 420,000 distinct CDR3 sequences in the sample; 12% to 15% occur only once, and 5.3% lies in the top ten. CDR1 and CDR2 from the germline V gene are SGHTA and FQGNSA. This CDR3 has 13 amino acids. V was pared by 5 bases and J by 9 bases, with 17 bases between. This sample was included in a study of T cells in Graves' hyperthyroidism and ophthalmopathy. Points from the study as a whole: Onset of ophthalmopathy came a median around 6.5 months after the model predicted it. In the analysis, a 13 V-J model separated ophthalmopathy from stable hyperthyroidism.

Sequenced: blood. The chain uses TRBV7-2 and TRBJ2-7; D possibly matches TRBD1 or TRBD2 (6 bases each). This receptor was taken from a woman younger than 30 with Graves' hyperthyroidism. CDR3: CASSQGTSVVQYF. In DNA form, the CDR3 reads TGTGCCAGCAGCCAGGGGACTTCCGTTGTGCAGTACTTC.